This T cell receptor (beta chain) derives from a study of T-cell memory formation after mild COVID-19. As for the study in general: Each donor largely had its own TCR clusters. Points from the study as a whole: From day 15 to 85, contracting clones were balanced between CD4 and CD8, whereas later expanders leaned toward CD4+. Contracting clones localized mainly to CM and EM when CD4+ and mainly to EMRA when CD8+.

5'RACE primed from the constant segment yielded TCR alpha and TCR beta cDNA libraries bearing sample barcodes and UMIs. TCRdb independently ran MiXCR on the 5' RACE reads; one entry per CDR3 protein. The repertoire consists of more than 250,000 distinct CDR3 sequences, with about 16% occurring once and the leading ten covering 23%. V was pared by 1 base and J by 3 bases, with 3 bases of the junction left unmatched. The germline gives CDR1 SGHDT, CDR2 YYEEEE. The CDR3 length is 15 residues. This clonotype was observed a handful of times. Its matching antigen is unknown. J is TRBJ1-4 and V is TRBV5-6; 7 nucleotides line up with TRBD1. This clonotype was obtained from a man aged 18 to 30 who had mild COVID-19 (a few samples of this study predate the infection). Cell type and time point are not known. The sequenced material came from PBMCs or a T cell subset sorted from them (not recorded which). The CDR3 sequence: CASSLRGQANEKLFF. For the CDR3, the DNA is TGTGCCAGCAGCTTGAGGGGGCAGGCTAATGAAAAACTGTTTTTT. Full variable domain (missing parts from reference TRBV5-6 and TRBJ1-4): DAGVTQSPTHLIKTRGQQVTLRCSPKSGHDTVSWYQQALGQGPQFIFQYYEEEERQRGNFPDRFSGHQFPNYSSELNVNALLLGDSALYLCASSLRGQANEKLFFGSGTQLSVL.